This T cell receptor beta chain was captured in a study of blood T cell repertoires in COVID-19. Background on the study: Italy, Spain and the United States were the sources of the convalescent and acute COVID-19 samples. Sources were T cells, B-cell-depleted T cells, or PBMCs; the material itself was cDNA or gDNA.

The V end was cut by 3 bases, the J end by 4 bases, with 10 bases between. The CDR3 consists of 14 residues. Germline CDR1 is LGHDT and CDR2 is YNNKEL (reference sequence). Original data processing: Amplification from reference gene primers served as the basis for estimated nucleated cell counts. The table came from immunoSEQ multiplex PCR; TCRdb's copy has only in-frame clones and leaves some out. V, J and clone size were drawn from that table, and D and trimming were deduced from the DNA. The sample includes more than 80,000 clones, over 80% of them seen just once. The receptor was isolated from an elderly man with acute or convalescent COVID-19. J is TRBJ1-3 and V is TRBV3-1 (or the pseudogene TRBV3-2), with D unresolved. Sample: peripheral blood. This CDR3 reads CASSHSGAGNTIYF. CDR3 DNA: TGTGCCAGCAGCCACTCGGGTGCCGGAAACACCATATATTTT.